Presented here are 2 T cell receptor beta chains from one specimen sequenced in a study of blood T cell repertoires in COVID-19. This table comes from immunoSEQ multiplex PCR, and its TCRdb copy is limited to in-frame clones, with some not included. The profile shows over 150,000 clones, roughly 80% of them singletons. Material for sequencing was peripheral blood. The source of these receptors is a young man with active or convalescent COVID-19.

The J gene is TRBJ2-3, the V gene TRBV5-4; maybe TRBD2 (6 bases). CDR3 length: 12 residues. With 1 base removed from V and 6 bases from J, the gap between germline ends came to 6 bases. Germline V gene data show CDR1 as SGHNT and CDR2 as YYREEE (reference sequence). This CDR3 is CASSLLADTQYF. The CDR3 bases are TGTGCCAGCAGCTTGCTAGCGGATACGCAGTATTTT.

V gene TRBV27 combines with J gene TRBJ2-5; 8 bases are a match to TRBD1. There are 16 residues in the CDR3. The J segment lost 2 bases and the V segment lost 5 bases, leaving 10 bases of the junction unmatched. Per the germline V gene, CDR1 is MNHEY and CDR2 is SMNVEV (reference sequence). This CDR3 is CASSPMRTGRQETQYF. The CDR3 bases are TGTGCCAGCAGTCCCATGAGGACAGGGCGGCAAGAGACCCAGTACTTC.